Sequencing of this T cell receptor (beta chain) was carried out in a study of T cells after yellow fever vaccination. Per germline, CDR1 MDHEN and CDR2 SYDVKM. V was pared by 5 bases and J by 9 bases, with 23 bases between. This CDR3 is 16 amino acids long. TCR cDNA, made by 5'RACE template switching, carried an added universal primer site and UMIs. One entry per CDR3 protein, called by TCRdb with MiXCR from the 5' RACE reads. Altogether a few hundred thousand distinct CDR3 sequences are present, roughly 3.5% being singletons, with the ten largest covering around 20%. J is TRBJ1-5 and V is TRBV28; D gene ambiguous. The sample in question was PBMCs, obtained on the day of the yellow fever booster vaccination. This TCR was recovered from a man between 18 and 35 years old who received the YFV17D yellow fever vaccine. CDR3: CASSPLLPTSRGPQHF. CDR3 nucleotides: TGTGCCAGCAGTCCCCTCCTCCCGACAAGCAGAGGGCCCCAGCATTTT.